These 7 T cell receptor beta chains originate from one sample sequenced in a study of cytomegalovirus exposure and HLA in healthy donors. In the PCR, 60 Vbeta and 13 Jbeta primers were used. The assay was immunoSEQ multiplex PCR, and TCRdb's table has in-frame clones only and misses some. The profile covers about 200,000 clones, with less than 90% appearing a single time and approximately 0.31% taken by the ten largest. The sequenced sample was PBMCs. The receptor source for this set is a young woman in good health and CMV-seronegative.

This clone was seen only a few times. This chain links TRBV6-6 with TRBJ2-2, with 7 bases that match TRBD1. The CDR3 has 15 residues. Trimming cost V 6 bases and J 1 base; bases outside gene matches: 5. The germline CDR1 and CDR2 sequences are MNHNY and SVGAGI (reference sequence). The CDR3: CASSSWDRNTGELFF. The CDR3 coding sequence is TGTGCCAGCAGCTCATGGGACAGGAACACCGGGGAGCTGTTTTTT.

The CDR3 region is CASSSPGLAGGLSSYEQYF. The CDR3 DNA follows: TGTGCCAGCAGTTCGCCGGGACTAGCGGGAGGCTTGAGCTCCTACGAGCAGTACTTC. This sequence joins TRBV28 and TRBJ2-7; 15 positions match TRBD2. This CDR3 spans 19 amino acids. Germline CDR1 is MDHEN and CDR2 is SYDVKM. V shed 4 bases, J shed 0 bases, and the junction held 10 bases outside the gene matches.

The V and J genes are TRBV5-6 and TRBJ2-2; 7 bases match TRBD2. J gave up 4 bases and V 4 bases, and 7 bases lay outside the gene matches. The CDR3 is made up of 15 amino acids. Germline CDR1 is SGHDT and CDR2 is YYEEEE. The CDR3 region is CASSHAPGGTGELFF. As DNA, the CDR3 is TGTGCCAGCAGCCATGCGCCGGGGGGCACCGGGGAGCTGTTTTTT.

This chain uses TRBV20-1 with TRBJ2-7; D gene uncertain. Deletions cut 0 bases from V and 6 bases from J, with 6 bases between. The CDR3 spans 11 residues. Germline V gene sequence: CDR1 DFQATT, CDR2 SNEGSKA (reference sequence). The CDR3 protein is CSARDGLEQYF. Here the CDR3 DNA reads TGCAGTGCTAGAGATGGCCTCGAGCAGTACTTC.

The gene calls are TRBV4-2 and TRBJ1-5; D is ambiguous. The length of the CDR3 is 13 residues. Germline CDR1 LGHNA, CDR2 YNFKEQ. V lost 0 bases and J lost 5, with 5 bases in between. CDR3 nucleotide sequence: TGTGCCAGCAGCCAAGATCGTGATCAGCCCCAGCATTTT. It translates to CASSQDRDQPQHF.

The chain combines TRBV6-5 with TRBJ2-7; 7 bases fit TRBD1. CDR3 length equals 16 residues. Germline trimming cut 2 bases from V and 0 bases from J; bases unmatched to any gene: 7. Germline loops: CDR1 MNHEY, CDR2 SVGAGI. The CDR3 loop is CASSYDGRGYSYEQYF. CDR3 bases: TGTGCCAGCAGTTACGACGGCAGGGGGTACTCCTACGAGCAGTACTTC.

The chain recombines TRBV7-9 with TRBJ2-5; weak D call: TRBD2 (6 bases). Germline V gives CDR1 SEHNR, CDR2 FQNEAQ (reference sequence). The CDR3 is 15 residues long. V dropped 3 bases and J dropped 2 bases, with 13 bases sitting between them. This CDR3 reads CASSFRAAGQETQYF. The DNA of the CDR3 is TGTGCCAGCAGCTTTAGAGCCGCGGGACAAGAGACCCAGTACTTC.